The 22 T cell receptor beta chains listed next were all sequenced from one sample in a study of beta chain features in type 1 diabetes (dated by TCRdb to 2017 to 2018). The library was prepared using the immunoSEQ multiplex PCR assay. The entire isolated RNA was reverse transcribed using the High Capacity cDNA Reverse Transcription Kit, and thus expressed TCRB transcripts were sequenced. As stored in TCRdb, this immuneACCESS dataset retains in-frame rearrangements with V and J assigned. A fraction of the clones does not appear; measured against another copy, unresolved V genes explain less than half of the discrepancy, and the remainder lacks a known reason. The sample has 450,000 to 600,000 clones on record, approximately 31% of them singletons. In total, the top ten clones hold around 0.065% of the sample. Sequencing was done on a sample of naive CD4+ T cells from blood. The cell subset or site label, read with the paper, signifies: true naive CD4+ T cells. These TCRs come from a young man in good health.

The V and J genes are TRBV14 and TRBJ2-1; no definite D call. V lost 0 bases, J lost 12 bases, and 15 bases lay in between. The CDR3 spans 14 residues. The germline CDR1 and CDR2 sequences are SGHDN and FVKESK. DNA for the CDR3: TGTGCCAGCAGCCAAGAGGCCGTGACTTACCGGCAGTTCTTC. This gives the protein CASSQEAVTYRQFF.

The chain recombines TRBV30 with TRBJ2-1; 9 nucleotides line up with TRBD2. The CDR3 runs 16 residues. Germline CDR1 is GTSNPN and CDR2 is SVGIG (reference sequence). Trimming took 0 bases from V and 6 from J; bases not matched to a gene: 9. The CDR3 protein is CAWSVLRVAGVNEQFF. Here the CDR3 DNA reads TGTGCCTGGAGTGTACTTCGGGTAGCGGGAGTCAATGAGCAGTTCTTC.

The genes are TRBV2 and TRBJ1-2; D is undetermined. CDR3 length: 13 residues. Germline V gene lookup returns CDR1 SNHLY and CDR2 FYNNEI. V lost 5 bases to trimming and J lost 2 bases, with 9 bases between them. The CDR3 protein is CASSSVTNYGYTF. The CDR3 DNA is TGTGCCAGCAGTTCTGTTACCAACTATGGCTACACCTTC. Full variable domain (remainder filled in from reference TRBV2 and TRBJ1-2): EPEVTQTPSHQVTQMGQEVILRCVPISNHLYFYWYRQILGQKVEFLVSFYNNEISEKSEIFDDQFSVERPDGSNFTLKIRSTKLEDSAMYFCASSSVTNYGYTFGSGTRLTVV.

The genes are TRBV6-5 and TRBJ2-7; the D gene is possibly TRBD1 (6 bases). Germline V CDR1 and CDR2: MNHEY, SVGAGI. V shed 6 bases and J shed 2 bases, with 14 bases lying between them. CDR3 length equals 14 residues. In nucleotides, the CDR3 is TGTGCCAGCAGCCCGCACAGGGCCCCCTACGAGCAGTACTTC. It specifies CASSPHRAPYEQYF.

The chain couples TRBV7-2 to TRBJ2-3, with D unclear. The CDR3 runs to 16 residues. Germline loops: CDR1 SGHTA, CDR2 FQGNSA. The V end was cut by 1 base, the J end by 0 bases, with 11 bases between. The CDR3 region is CASSLGHSSSTDTQYF. The CDR3 bases are TGTGCCAGCAGCTTAGGGCACAGCTCTAGCACAGATACGCAGTATTTT. Full variable domain (rest looked up from reference TRBV7-2 and TRBJ2-3): GAGVSQSPSNKVTEKGKDVELRCDPISGHTALYWYRQSLGQGLEFLIYFQGNSAPDKSGLPSDRFSAERTGGSVSTLTIQRTQQEDSAVYLCASSLGHSSSTDTQYFGPGTRLTVL.

This clone has more than one count but fewer than ten. The chain has TRBV30 and TRBJ1-1; D ambiguous. This CDR3 has 13 residues. Germline V gene data show CDR1 as GTSNPN and CDR2 as SVGIG (reference sequence). V was cut by 3 bases and J by 2 bases, with 10 bases left in between. The CDR3, as DNA: TGTGCCTGGAGATTTCACGGAAACACTGAAGCTTTCTTT. It translates to CAWRFHGNTEAFF.

CDR3 protein: CASSPGGRGGVTGANVLTF. The DNA for the CDR3 is TGTGCCAGCAGCCCCGGTGGTAGGGGAGGCGTCACTGGGGCCAACGTCCTGACTTTC. The chain joins TRBV7-9 to TRBJ2-6; a weak D match, TRBD2 (6 bases). Looked up from germline, CDR1 is SEHNR and CDR2 is FQNEAQ (reference sequence). V was clipped by 5 bases and J by 2 bases, with 22 bases between them. The CDR3 has 19 amino acids.

The table lists this clone with a few counts. The rearrangement joins TRBV7-9 to TRBJ2-7; perhaps TRBD2 as D (5 bases). The CDR3 has 13 amino acids. The V end lost 5 bases, the J end lost 1 base, and 9 bases lay between the germline ends. Per germline, CDR1 SEHNR and CDR2 FQNEAQ (reference sequence). The CDR3 here is CASSRGTSYEQYF. CDR3 DNA: TGTGCCAGCAGCCGGGGTACGTCCTACGAGCAGTACTTC.

CDR3 loop: CAWSDFVATNEKLFF. DNA for the CDR3: TGTGCCTGGAGTGATTTCGTTGCAACTAATGAAAAACTGTTTTTT. J is TRBJ1-4 and V is TRBV30, with no clear D. The CDR3 sequence is 15 residues long. Trimming pared 1 base from V and 0 bases from J, leaving 9 bases between. Germline lookup yields CDR1 GTSNPN and CDR2 SVGIG (reference sequence). Full variable domain (remainder filled in from reference TRBV30 and TRBJ1-4): SQTIHQWPATLVQPVGSPLSLECTVEGTSNPNLYWYRQAAGRGLQLLFYSVGIGQISSEVPQNLSASRPQDRQFILSSKKLLLSDSGFYLCAWSDFVATNEKLFFGSGTQLSVL.

V is TRBV14 and J is TRBJ2-1; D is undetermined. The CDR3 loop spans 12 amino acids. Germline loops: CDR1 SGHDN, CDR2 FVKESK. Trimming removed 4 bases from V and 7 bases from J, with 8 bases in between. The DNA for the CDR3 is TGTGCCAGCAGCCCACCTTGGAATGAGCAGTTCTTC. Its protein product is CASSPPWNEQFF. The full variable domain, completed using reference TRBV14 and TRBJ2-1, is EAGVTQFPSHSVIEKGQTVTLRCDPISGHDNLYWYRRVMGKEIKFLLHFVKESKQDESGMPNNRFLAERTGGTYSTLKVQPAELEDSGVYFCASSPPWNEQFFGPGTRLTVL.

The V call is TRBV4-1, the J call TRBJ2-5; 8 bases line up with TRBD2. The CDR3 loop spans 13 amino acids. In germline, CDR1 is MGHRA, CDR2 YSYEKL. After removal of 4 bases from V and 4 bases from J, the junction contained 2 bases not matched to a gene. The DNA for the CDR3 is TGCGCCAGCAGCCTAGCGGGACCAGAGACCCAGTACTTC. This sequence encodes CASSLAGPETQYF.

The chain uses TRBV30 and TRBJ2-7, with 8 bases matching TRBD1. Trimming at V came to 7 bases and at J to 2 bases, leaving 7 bases not matched to a gene. This CDR3 is built from 13 residues. Germline V gene data show CDR1 as GTSNPN and CDR2 as SVGIG (reference sequence). The CDR3 DNA is TGTGCCTTTTCGACAGGGGTGGCCTACGAGCAGTACTTC. The encoded protein is CAFSTGVAYEQYF.

This clone was picked up a small number of times. The chain is built from TRBV14 and TRBJ2-7; 10 nucleotides agree with TRBD1. There are 16 residues in the CDR3. CDR1 SGHDN and CDR2 FVKESK come from the germline V gene. Losses at the gene ends were 1 base for V and 4 bases for J; bases not matched to a gene: 7. Here the CDR3 reads CASSQVSWGQGYEQYF. The CDR3 bases are TGTGCCAGCAGCCAAGTTTCGTGGGGACAGGGGTACGAGCAGTACTTC.

This chain joins TRBV28 and TRBJ2-3, with a weak D call TRBD2 (5 bases). The CDR3 totals 13 residues. From germline, CDR1 is MDHEN and CDR2 SYDVKM. The V end was cut by 11 bases, the J end by 6 bases, with 18 bases between. The CDR3 spells CAVNPDSNDTQYF. The CDR3 DNA sequence: TGTGCCGTAAACCCGGACTCAAACGATACGCAGTATTTT. Looking up the rest from reference TRBV28 and TRBJ2-3 gives the full variable domain: DVKVTQSSRYLVKRTGEKVFLECVQDMDHENMFWYRQDPGLGLRLIYFSYDVKMKEKGDIPEGYSVSREKKERFSLILESASTNQTSMYLCAVNPDSNDTQYFGPGTRLTVL.

This chain links TRBV5-1 with TRBJ2-7; a weak D match, TRBD2 (5 bases). The CDR3 is made up of 15 amino acids. The ends were cut back, 5 bases at V and 0 bases at J, with 15 bases in the middle. Germline loops: CDR1 SGHRS, CDR2 YFSETQ. The CDR3 region is CASRLHLEASYEQYF. The CDR3 region has the DNA TGCGCCAGCAGATTGCACTTGGAGGCCTCCTACGAGCAGTACTTC.

V usage is TRBV7-8 and J usage is TRBJ2-7, with D unresolved. The CDR3 runs 16 residues. The germline CDR1 and CDR2 sequences are SGHVS and FQNEAQ. V was clipped by 2 bases and J by 0 bases, with 14 bases between them. This CDR3 reads CASSLLPDRVSYEQYF. The CDR3, as DNA: TGTGCCAGCAGCTTATTGCCGGATAGGGTCTCCTACGAGCAGTACTTC.

Only a few counts were recorded for this clone. The chain recombines TRBV29-1 with TRBJ2-7; 9 bases agree with TRBD2. This CDR3 is built from 15 residues. V trimming: 4 bases; J trimming: 4 bases; junction bases outside the gene matches: 11. In germline, CDR1 is SQVTM, CDR2 ANQGSEA. The CDR3 DNA sequence: TGCAGCGTTGGAGTCGAAGGACTAGCGATTTACGAGCAGTACTTC. Amino acid sequence: CSVGVEGLAIYEQYF.

There are a few counts of this clone. The V and J genes are TRBV30 and TRBJ2-4; D might be TRBD2 (7 bases). The CDR3 has 20 amino acids. The germline gives CDR1 GTSNPN, CDR2 SVGIG (reference sequence). V was trimmed by 2 bases and J by 0 bases, leaving 26 bases between them. The CDR3 is CAWSPLVGGASPLAKNIQYF. The CDR3 bases are TGTGCCTGGAGTCCGCTGGTTGGGGGGGCGAGTCCCCTAGCCAAAAACATTCAGTACTTC. Using reference TRBV30 and TRBJ2-4 for the parts outside the CDR3, the full variable domain is SQTIHQWPATLVQPVGSPLSLECTVEGTSNPNLYWYRQAAGRGLQLLFYSVGIGQISSEVPQNLSASRPQDRQFILSSKKLLLSDSGFYLCAWSPLVGGASPLAKNIQYFGAGTRLSVL.

The table lists this clone with a few counts. J is TRBJ2-3 and V is TRBV2; D call uncertain. Trimming left V 8 bases short and J 6 bases short, with 15 bases between. Germline lookup yields CDR1 SNHLY and CDR2 FYNNEI. The CDR3 contains 13 residues. The CDR3 is CASAFLNEDTQYF. DNA for the CDR3: TGTGCCAGCGCTTTCCTGAACGAGGATACGCAGTATTTT.

In this sample, this clone turned up a few times. V is TRBV5-4 and J is TRBJ2-5; 8 bases line up with TRBD1. The CDR3 contains 15 residues. CDR1 SGHNT and CDR2 YYREEE come from the germline V gene (reference sequence). Losses at the gene ends were 1 base for V and 5 bases for J; bases not matched to a gene: 7. The CDR3 is CASSLRTGSGETQYF. The CDR3 bases are TGTGCCAGCAGCTTGAGGACAGGGAGCGGGGAGACCCAGTACTTC.

This clone was detected a few times. This chain joins TRBV30 and TRBJ2-7; no reliable D call. Germline loops: CDR1 GTSNPN, CDR2 SVGIG (reference sequence). CDR3 length equals 15 residues. V was shortened by 0 bases and J by 0 bases, with 12 bases between the two germline ends. CDR3 amino acids: CAWSVPGRASYEQYF. DNA for the CDR3: TGTGCCTGGAGTGTACCCGGCCGGGCCTCCTACGAGCAGTACTTC.

A few counts support this clone. Distinct nucleotide sequences in the sample also encode this CDR3. V gene TRBV6-6 combines with J gene TRBJ2-1; 13 nucleotides agree with TRBD2. This CDR3 comprises 15 residues. V lost 5 bases and J lost 7; bases outside the gene matches: 5. Germline-derived CDR1 and CDR2 are MNHNY and SVGAGI (reference sequence). CDR3 bases: TGTGCCAGCAGTCCCCCGGGACTAGCGGGAAATGAGCAGTTCTTC. Its protein is CASSPPGLAGNEQFF.